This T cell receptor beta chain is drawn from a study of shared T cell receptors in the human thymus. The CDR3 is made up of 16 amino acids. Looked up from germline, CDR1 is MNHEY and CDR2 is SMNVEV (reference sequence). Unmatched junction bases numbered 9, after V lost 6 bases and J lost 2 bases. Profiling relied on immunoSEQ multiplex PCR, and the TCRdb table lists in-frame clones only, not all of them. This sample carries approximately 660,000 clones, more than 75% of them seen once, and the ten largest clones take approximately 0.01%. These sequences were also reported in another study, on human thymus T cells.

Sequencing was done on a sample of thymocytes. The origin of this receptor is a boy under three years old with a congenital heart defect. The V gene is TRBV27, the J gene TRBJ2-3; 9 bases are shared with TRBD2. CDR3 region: CASSSGTSLATDTQYF. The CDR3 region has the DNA TGTGCCAGCAGCTCCGGGACTAGCCTTGCCACAGATACGCAGTATTTT.